This TCR beta chain was observed in a study of PD-1 blockade in classical Hodgkin lymphoma. Study summary: Patients in the cohort were put on intravenous nivolumab, 3 mg/kg every 2 weeks. Study-level findings and limits: Similar baseline diversity was found in complete responders and newly diagnosed patients.

Germline values: CDR1 ENHRY, CDR2 SYGVKD. V lost 6 bases, J lost 1 base, and 6 bases stayed unmatched. This CDR3 spans 15 amino acids. Profiled with immunoSEQ multiplex PCR; TCRdb holds only in-frame clones, not every one. The repertoire holds some 24,000 clones, with approximately 80% as singletons. For this clone: Antigen: not known.

After autologous stem cell transplantation all patients relapsed, and prior brentuximab vedotin exposure differed between cohorts. When best responses were assessed, they were complete response, partial response or progressive disease. This chain joins TRBV10-3 and TRBJ2-7, with 10 bases lining up with TRBD1. This clonotype was sampled from a human donor with classical Hodgkin lymphoma. The sequencing here drew on peripheral blood mononuclear cells (PBMCs), taken at baseline. The CDR3 DNA follows: TGTGCCATCAGGCAACCGGGACAGGGGTCCTACGAGCAGTACTTC. As protein: CAIRQPGQGSYEQYF.